These 8 T cell receptor beta chains were sequenced from one sample in a study of cytomegalovirus exposure and HLA in healthy donors. Use of 60 Vbeta and 13 Jbeta primers characterized the PCR. Sequenced by immunoSEQ multiplex PCR; TCRdb stores in-frame clones only, minus some. The sample records 140,000 to 150,000 clones, roughly 80% being singletons. Sequenced: PBMCs. The source is a female donor in good health and CMV-seronegative.

This chain joins TRBV5-1 and TRBJ1-1; 8 bases map to TRBD1. The ends lost 4 bases at V and 7 bases at J; junction bases unmatched: 12. CDR1 is SGHRS, CDR2 YFSETQ, per germline. CDR3 size: 15 residues. The CDR3 reads CASSTPGTGSLEAFF. The CDR3 nucleotides are TGCGCCAGCAGCACCCCCGGGACAGGCTCCCTTGAAGCTTTCTTT.

This sequence joins TRBV4-2 and TRBJ1-4; D may be TRBD1 (6 bases). V lost 3 bases and J 7 bases, leaving 18 bases between the germline ends. The CDR3 is 16 amino acids. Per the germline V gene, CDR1 is LGHNA and CDR2 is YNFKEQ. In nucleotides, the CDR3 is TGTGCCAGCAGCCAGGGACCTCAGGGAGGGGGTGAAAAACTGTTTTTT. Residues: CASSQGPQGGGEKLFF.

The CDR3 DNA follows: TGTGCCAGTAGTACGGGAGGGCCTAGTGAGCAGTTCTTC. This codes for CASSTGGPSEQFF. The J gene is TRBJ2-1, the V gene TRBV19; 8 positions match TRBD2. V lost 4 bases, J lost 9 bases, and 5 bases stayed unmatched. Germline V gene data show CDR1 as LNHDA and CDR2 as SQIVND (reference sequence). This CDR3 has 13 amino acids. Full variable domain (outside the CDR3, taken from reference TRBV19 and TRBJ2-1): DGGITQSPKYLFRKEGQNVTLSCEQNLNHDAMYWYRQDPGQGLRLIYYSQIVNDFQKGDIAEGYSVSREKKESFPLTVTSAQKNPTAFYLCASSTGGPSEQFFGPGTRLTVL.

The V call is TRBV30, the J call TRBJ1-5; 8 bases align to TRBD1. This CDR3 has 14 amino acids. The V and J ends lost 1 base and 4 bases, in that order; junction bases with no gene match: 3. Germline CDR1 is GTSNPN and CDR2 is SVGIG (reference sequence). The DNA for the CDR3 is TGTGCCTGGAGTGCCGGACAGGGTAATCAGCCCCAGCATTTT. Translation gives CAWSAGQGNQPQHF.

The gene calls are TRBV7-8 and TRBJ2-1; TRBD2 matches 8 bases. V was clipped by 4 bases and J by 6 bases; unmatched bases: 5. Per the germline V gene, CDR1 is SGHVS and CDR2 is FQNEAQ. This CDR3 has 14 residues. CDR3 in DNA: TGTGCCAGCAGCTCTCGGGGGGGCCGCAATGAGCAGTTCTTC. Its translation: CASSSRGGRNEQFF.

This clone showed up just once. The V call is TRBV30, the J call TRBJ2-3; 7 positions agree with TRBD1. CDR3 length equals 15 residues. V gave up 1 base and J gave up 2 bases; unmatched junction bases: 6. Germline assignment: CDR1 GTSNPN and CDR2 SVGIG (reference sequence). Here the CDR3 DNA reads TGTGCCTGGAGTGGACAGGGCGCTATCACAGATACGCAGTATTTT. Translation gives CAWSGQGAITDTQYF. Based on the CDR3 plus reference TRBV30 and TRBJ2-3, the full variable domain is SQTIHQWPATLVQPVGSPLSLECTVEGTSNPNLYWYRQAAGRGLQLLFYSVGIGQISSEVPQNLSASRPQDRQFILSSKKLLLSDSGFYLCAWSGQGAITDTQYFGPGTRLTVL.

The chain links TRBV5-4 to TRBJ1-1; D is ambiguous. CDR3 size: 15 residues. CDR1 and CDR2 from the germline V gene are SGHNT and YYREEE (reference sequence). V was cut by 4 bases and J by 4 bases, with 17 bases left in between. The CDR3 here is CASSPPVLGGTEAFF. In nucleotides, the CDR3 is TGTGCCAGCAGCCCACCGGTCCTGGGAGGCACTGAAGCTTTCTTT.

The chain is built from TRBV29-1 and TRBJ2-7, with a possible D match to TRBD2 (5 bases). V was clipped by 0 bases and J by 10 bases, with 16 bases between them. Germline values: CDR1 SQVTM, CDR2 ANQGSEA. The CDR3 runs to 13 residues. CDR3 coding DNA: TGCAGCGTTGAAGAAGGACTTAAAGGATCCCAGTACTTC. This encodes CSVEEGLKGSQYF.